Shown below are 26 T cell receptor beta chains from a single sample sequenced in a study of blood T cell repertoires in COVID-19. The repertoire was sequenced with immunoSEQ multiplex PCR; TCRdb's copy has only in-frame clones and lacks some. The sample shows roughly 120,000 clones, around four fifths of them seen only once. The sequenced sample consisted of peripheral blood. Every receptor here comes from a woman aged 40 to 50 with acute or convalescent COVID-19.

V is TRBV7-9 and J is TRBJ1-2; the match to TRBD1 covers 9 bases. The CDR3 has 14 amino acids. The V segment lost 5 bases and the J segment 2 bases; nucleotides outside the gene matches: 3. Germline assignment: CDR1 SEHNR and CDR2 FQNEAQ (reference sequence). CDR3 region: CASSRGTGNYGYTF. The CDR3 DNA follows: TGTGCCAGCAGCCGGGGGACAGGGAACTATGGCTACACCTTC.

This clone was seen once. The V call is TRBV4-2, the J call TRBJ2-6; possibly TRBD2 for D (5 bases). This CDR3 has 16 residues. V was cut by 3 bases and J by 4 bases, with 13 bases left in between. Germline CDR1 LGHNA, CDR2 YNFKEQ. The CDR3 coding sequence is TGTGCCAGCAGCCAGAGGGTCCGAACCGGGGCCAACGTCCTGACTTTC. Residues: CASSQRVRTGANVLTF.

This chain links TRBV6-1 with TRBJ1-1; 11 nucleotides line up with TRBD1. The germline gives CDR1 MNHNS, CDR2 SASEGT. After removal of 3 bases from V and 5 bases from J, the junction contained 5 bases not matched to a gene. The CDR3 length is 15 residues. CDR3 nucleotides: TGTGCCAGCAGTGAGGCGGGGACAGGGGGAACTGAAGCTTTCTTT. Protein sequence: CASSEAGTGGTEAFF.

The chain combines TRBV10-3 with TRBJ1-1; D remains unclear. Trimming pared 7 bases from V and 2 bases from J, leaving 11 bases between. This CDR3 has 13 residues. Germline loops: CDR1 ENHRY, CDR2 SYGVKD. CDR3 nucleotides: TGTGCCATCAAAGACGGCGGCAACACTGAAGCTTTCTTT. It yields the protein CAIKDGGNTEAFF.

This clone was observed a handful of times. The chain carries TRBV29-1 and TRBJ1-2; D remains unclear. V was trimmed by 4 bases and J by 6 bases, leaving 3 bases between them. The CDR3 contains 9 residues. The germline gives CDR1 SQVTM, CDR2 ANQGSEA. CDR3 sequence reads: CSVADGYTF. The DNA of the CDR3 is TGCAGCGTTGCGGATGGCTACACCTTC.

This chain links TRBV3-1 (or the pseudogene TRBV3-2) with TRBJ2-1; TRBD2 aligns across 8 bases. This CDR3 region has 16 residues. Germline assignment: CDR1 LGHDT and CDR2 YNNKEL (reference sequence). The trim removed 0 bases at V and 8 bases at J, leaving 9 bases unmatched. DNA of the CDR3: TGTGCCAGCAGCCAAGAACTCCCGGGGGGGCCATATGAGCAGTTCTTC. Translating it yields CASSQELPGGPYEQFF.

In DNA, the CDR3 is TGTGCCAGCAGCCTATCGACAGTTCTGAACACTGAAGCTTTCTTT. Translating it yields CASSLSTVLNTEAFF. This chain uses TRBV3-1 (or the pseudogene TRBV3-2) with TRBJ1-1, with D tentatively TRBD1 (5 bases). Germline CDR1 LGHDT, CDR2 YNNKEL (reference sequence). The CDR3 extends over 15 amino acids. Trimming left V 4 bases short and J 0 bases short, with 12 bases between.

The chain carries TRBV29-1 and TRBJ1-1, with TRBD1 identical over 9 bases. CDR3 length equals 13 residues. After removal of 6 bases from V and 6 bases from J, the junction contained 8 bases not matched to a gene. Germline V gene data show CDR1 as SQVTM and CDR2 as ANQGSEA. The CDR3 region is CSVAGTGNAEAFF. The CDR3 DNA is TGCAGCGTCGCGGGGACAGGGAATGCTGAAGCTTTCTTT. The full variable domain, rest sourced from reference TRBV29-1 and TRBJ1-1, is SAVISQKPSRDICQRGTSLTIQCQVDSQVTMMFWYRQQPGQSLTLIATANQGSEATYESGFVIDKFPISRPNLTFSTLTVSNMSPEDSSIYLCSVAGTGNAEAFFGQGTRLTVV.

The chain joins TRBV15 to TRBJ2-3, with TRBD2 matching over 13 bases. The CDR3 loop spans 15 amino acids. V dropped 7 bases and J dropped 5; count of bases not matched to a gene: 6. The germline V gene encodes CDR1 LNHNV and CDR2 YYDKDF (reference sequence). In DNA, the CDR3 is TGTGCCACCACGACTAGACTAGCGGGGGGAGATACGCAGTATTTT. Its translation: CATTTRLAGGDTQYF.

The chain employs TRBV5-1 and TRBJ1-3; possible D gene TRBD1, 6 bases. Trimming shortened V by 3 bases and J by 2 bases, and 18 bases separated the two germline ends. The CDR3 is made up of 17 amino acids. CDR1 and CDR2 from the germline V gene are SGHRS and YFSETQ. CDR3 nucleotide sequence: TGCGCCAGCAGCTCCGGGAACAGGGTAAACGCTGGAAACACCATATATTTT. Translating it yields CASSSGNRVNAGNTIYF.

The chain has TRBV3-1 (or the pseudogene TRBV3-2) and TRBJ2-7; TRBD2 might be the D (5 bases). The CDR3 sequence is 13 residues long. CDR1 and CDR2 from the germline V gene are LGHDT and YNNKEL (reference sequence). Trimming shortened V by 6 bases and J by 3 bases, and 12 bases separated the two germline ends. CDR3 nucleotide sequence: TGTGCCAGCAGACAGCGGTCGGGCTACGAGCAGTACTTC. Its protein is CASRQRSGYEQYF.

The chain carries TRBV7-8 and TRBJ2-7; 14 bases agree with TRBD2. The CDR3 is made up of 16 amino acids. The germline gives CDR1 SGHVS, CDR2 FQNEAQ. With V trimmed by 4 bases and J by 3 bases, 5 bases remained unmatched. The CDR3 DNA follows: TGTGCCAGCAGCTCGGGGACTAGCGGGGGCTACTACGAGCAGTACTTC. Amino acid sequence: CASSSGTSGGYYEQYF. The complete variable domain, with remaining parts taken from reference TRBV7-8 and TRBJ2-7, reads GAGVSQSPRYKVAKRGQDVALRCDPISGHVSLFWYQQALGQGPEFLTYFQNEAQLDKSGLPSDRFFAERPEGSVSTLKIQRTQQEDSAVYLCASSSGTSGGYYEQYFGPGTRLTVT.

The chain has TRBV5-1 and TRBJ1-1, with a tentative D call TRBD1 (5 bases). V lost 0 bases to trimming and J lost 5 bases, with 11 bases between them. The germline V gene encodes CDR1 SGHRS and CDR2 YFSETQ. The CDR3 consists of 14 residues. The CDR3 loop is CASSLGGAWTEAFF. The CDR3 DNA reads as TGCGCCAGCAGCTTGGGCGGGGCATGGACTGAAGCTTTCTTT.

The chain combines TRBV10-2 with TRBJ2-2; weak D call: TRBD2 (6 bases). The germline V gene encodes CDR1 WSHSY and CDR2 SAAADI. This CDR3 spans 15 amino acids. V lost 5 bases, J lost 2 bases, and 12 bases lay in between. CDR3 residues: CASSPGLQNTGELFF. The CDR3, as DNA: TGCGCCAGCAGTCCCGGACTACAAAACACCGGGGAGCTGTTTTTT.

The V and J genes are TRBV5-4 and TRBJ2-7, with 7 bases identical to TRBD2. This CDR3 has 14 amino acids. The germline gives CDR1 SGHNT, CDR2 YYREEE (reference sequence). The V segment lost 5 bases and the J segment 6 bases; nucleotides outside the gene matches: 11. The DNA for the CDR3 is TGTGCCAGCAGTCCCGGACTAGGACGGCTCGAGCAGTACTTC. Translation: CASSPGLGRLEQYF.

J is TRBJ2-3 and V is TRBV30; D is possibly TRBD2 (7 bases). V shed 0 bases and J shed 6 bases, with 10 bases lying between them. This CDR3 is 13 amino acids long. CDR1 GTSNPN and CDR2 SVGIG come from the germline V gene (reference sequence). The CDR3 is CAWSVRGADTQYF. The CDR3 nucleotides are TGTGCCTGGAGTGTACGGGGGGCCGATACGCAGTATTTT.

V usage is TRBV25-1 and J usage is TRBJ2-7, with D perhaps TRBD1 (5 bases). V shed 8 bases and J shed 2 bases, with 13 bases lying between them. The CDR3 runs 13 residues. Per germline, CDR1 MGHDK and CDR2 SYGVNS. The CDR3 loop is CASLATGTYEQYF. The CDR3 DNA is TGTGCCAGCCTTGCAACAGGAACCTACGAGCAGTACTTC.

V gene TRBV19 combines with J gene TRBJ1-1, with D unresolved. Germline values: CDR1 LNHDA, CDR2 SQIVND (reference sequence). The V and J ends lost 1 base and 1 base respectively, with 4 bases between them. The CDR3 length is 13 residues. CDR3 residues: CASSIGQNTEAFF. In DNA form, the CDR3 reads TGTGCCAGTAGTATAGGACAGAACACTGAAGCTTTCTTT.

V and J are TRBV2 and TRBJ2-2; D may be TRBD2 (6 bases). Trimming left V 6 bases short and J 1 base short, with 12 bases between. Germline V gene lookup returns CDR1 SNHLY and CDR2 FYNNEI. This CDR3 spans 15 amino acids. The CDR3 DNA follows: TGTGCCAGCAGATGGGACTCCCGGAACACCGGGGAGCTGTTTTTT. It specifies CASRWDSRNTGELFF. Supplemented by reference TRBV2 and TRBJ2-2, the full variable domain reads EPEVTQTPSHQVTQMGQEVILRCVPISNHLYFYWYRQILGQKVEFLVSFYNNEISEKSEIFDDQFSVERPDGSNFTLKIRSTKLEDSAMYFCASRWDSRNTGELFFGEGSRLTVL.

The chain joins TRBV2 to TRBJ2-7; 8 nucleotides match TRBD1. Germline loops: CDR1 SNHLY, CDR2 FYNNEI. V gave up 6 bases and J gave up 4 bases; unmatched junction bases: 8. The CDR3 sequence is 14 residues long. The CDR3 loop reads CASRAQGVSYEQYF. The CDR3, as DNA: TGTGCCAGCAGAGCACAGGGGGTGTCGTACGAGCAGTACTTC.

CDR3 sequence: CASTRQGRSDTQYF. The CDR3, as DNA: TGTGCCAGCACTAGACAGGGTCGGTCAGATACGCAGTATTTT. The chain carries TRBV2 and TRBJ2-3; 7 bases map to TRBD1. CDR3 length: 14 amino acids. Losses at the gene ends were 7 bases for V and 4 bases for J; bases not matched to a gene: 8. From germline, CDR1 is SNHLY and CDR2 FYNNEI.

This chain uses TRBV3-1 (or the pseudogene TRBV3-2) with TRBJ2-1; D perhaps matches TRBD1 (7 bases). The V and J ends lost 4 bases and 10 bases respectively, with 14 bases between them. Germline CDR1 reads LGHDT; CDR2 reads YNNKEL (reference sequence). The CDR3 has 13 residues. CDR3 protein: CASSLNRGGEQFF. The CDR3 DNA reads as TGTGCCAGCAGCCTGAACAGGGGAGGCGAGCAGTTCTTC.

CDR3 protein: CASSDRQAGGSYEQYF. The CDR3 DNA is TGCGCCAGCAGTGATCGACAGGCGGGCGGATCCTACGAGCAGTACTTC. V gene TRBV10-1 combines with J gene TRBJ2-7, with D maybe TRBD1 (6 bases). Germline values: CDR1 WNHNN, CDR2 SYGVQD (reference sequence). V was clipped by 3 bases and J by 1 base, with 16 bases between them. The CDR3 contains 16 residues.

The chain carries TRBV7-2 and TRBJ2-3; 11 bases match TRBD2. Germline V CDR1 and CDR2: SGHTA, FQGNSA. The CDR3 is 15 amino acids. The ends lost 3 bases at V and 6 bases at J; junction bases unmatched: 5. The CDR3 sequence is CASSFTSGGGDTQYF. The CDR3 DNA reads TGTGCCAGCAGCTTCACTAGCGGGGGAGGGGATACGCAGTATTTT.

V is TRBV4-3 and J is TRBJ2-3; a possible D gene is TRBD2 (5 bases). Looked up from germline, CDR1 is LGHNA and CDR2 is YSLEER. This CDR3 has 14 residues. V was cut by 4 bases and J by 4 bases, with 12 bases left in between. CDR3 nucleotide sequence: TGCGCCAGCAGCCTGCGGCGGGCAGCAGATACGCAGTATTTT. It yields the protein CASSLRRAADTQYF.

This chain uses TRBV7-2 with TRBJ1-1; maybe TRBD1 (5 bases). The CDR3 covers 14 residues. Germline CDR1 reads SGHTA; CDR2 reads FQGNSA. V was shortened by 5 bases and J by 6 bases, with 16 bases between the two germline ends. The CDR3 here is CASSEQVGGAEAFF. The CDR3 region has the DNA TGTGCCAGCAGCGAACAGGTGGGGGGTGCTGAAGCTTTCTTT.